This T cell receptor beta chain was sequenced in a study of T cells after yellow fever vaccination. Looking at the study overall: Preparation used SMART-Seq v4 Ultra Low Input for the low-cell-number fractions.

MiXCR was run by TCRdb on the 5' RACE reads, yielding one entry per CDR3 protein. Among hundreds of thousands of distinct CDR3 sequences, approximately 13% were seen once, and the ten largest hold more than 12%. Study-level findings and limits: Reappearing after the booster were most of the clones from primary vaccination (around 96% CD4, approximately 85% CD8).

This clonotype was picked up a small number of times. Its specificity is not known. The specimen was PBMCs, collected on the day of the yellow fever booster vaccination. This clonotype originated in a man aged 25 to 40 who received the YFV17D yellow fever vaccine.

This CDR3 is CASRETGPEAFF. The CDR3 DNA reads as TGTGCCAGTAGAGAGACAGGACCTGAAGCTTTCTTT. The chain links TRBV19 to TRBJ1-1; weak D call: TRBD1 (6 bases). CDR1 and CDR2 from the germline V gene are LNHDA and SQIVND (reference sequence). Trimming took off 6 bases at V and 6 bases at J, with 11 bases between the two ends. The CDR3 runs to 12 residues.